This T cell receptor (beta chain) was obtained from a study of naive and memory T cell subsets. Whole-study results and caveats: Naive repertoires, especially CD8, held a few larger clonotypes, possibly memory cells re-expressing CD45RA.

The beta constant-region primer was an equimolar mix of two oligonucleotides covering TRBC1 and TRBC2. TCRdb redid the calling of the UMI-ligation and nested PCR reads with MiXCR, one entry per CDR3 protein. The data show 120,000 to 150,000 distinct CDR3 sequences, approximately 15% seen once. For this clonotype: The antigen is unknown.

Germline CDR1 and CDR2: LGHNA and YSLEER. The CDR3 contains 15 residues. The ends were cut back, 0 bases at V and 2 bases at J, with 11 bases in the middle. The chain is built from TRBV4-3 and TRBJ2-7, with D unresolved. Sequencing was performed on naive CD4+ T cells from blood. The sequence derives from a human donor in good health. The CDR3 DNA is TGCGCCAGCAGCCAAGATGAAGCGCGCGCCTACGAGCAGTACTTC. This encodes CASSQDEARAYEQYF.